This T cell receptor beta chain was obtained from a study of identical twins. This clonotype was observed a few times. A read error may produce the germline difference seen at one junction end. Template switching added a universal primer site, and cDNA bore unique molecular identifiers. TCRdb used MiXCR to reprocess the 5' RACE reads, holding one entry per CDR3 protein. Of 1.5 million to 2 million distinct CDR3 sequences listed, 25% to 35% are singletons. Germline assignment: CDR1 SGHRS and CDR2 YFSETQ. This CDR3 is 12 amino acids long. Every donor was a healthy Caucasian. The sequence was obtained from a newborn girl in good health. The chain joins TRBV5-1 to TRBJ2-3; D not certain. Source material: cord blood. The CDR3 spells CASSLGEDAQYF. The CDR3 DNA is TGCGCCAGCAGCTTGGGGGAAGATGCGCAGTATTTT.